This TCR beta chain was identified in a study of OX40 agonist ivuxolimab in advanced cancers. About the full investigation: Ivuxolimab, which targeted the costimulatory receptor OX40 (CD134), was an agonistic, fully human IgG2 monoclonal antibody. Intravenous ivuxolimab was administered to patients every 2 weeks at six dose levels: 0.01, 0.1, 0.3, 1.5, 3 and 10 mg/kg. Of the approximately 54 patients in dose escalation, some 20 had hepatocellular carcinoma, about 15 had melanoma, 9 had renal cell carcinoma and 9 had head and neck cancer. The dose-escalation cohort was 80% to 90% male with a mean age of approximately 60 years, ranging from about 20 to 85. Prior anti-PD-1, anti-PD-L1 or anti-CTLA-4 therapy was permitted, and checkpoint inhibitors had been received by less than 45% of dose-escalation patients. Partial responses occurred in three dose-escalation patients, of whom one had hepatocellular carcinoma and two had cutaneous melanoma. Peripheral TCRbeta sequencing aimed to test whether ivuxolimab altered TCR sequence diversity and caused clonal T-cell expansion. The paper covers the monotherapy dose-escalation part of the phase I ivuxolimab trial, which included N of about 50 patients. Study-level results and caveats: In the 0.1-3.0 mg/kg groups, partial responders had among the lowest normalized peripheral clonal expansion, particularly in CD8+ T cells. After ivuxolimab, more expanded clones were found on average in CD8+ T cells than in CD4+ T cells. At doses of 0.1 to 3.0 mg/kg, clonal expansion of both CD4+ and CD8+ T cells in blood was seen between baseline and week 6. Low levels of normalized T-cell clonal expansion were also seen in some nonresponding patients. Antigen specificity was not determined for the clonally expanded peripheral T cells.

The trial excluded patients who had a history of autoimmune disease or who were on systemic immunosuppression. Peripheral blood for TCR sequencing was collected from all dose cohorts at baseline, on cycle 4 day 1, and on cycle 7 day 1. Samples were obtained from an open-label, multicenter, first-in-human phase I dose-escalation trial of ivuxolimab. The trial enrolled adults with locally advanced or metastatic head and neck squamous cell, hepatocellular, melanoma or renal cell carcinoma. Before TCR sequencing, CD4+ and CD8+ T cells were separately sorted from peripheral blood. Trimming at the junction amounts to 0 bases on V and 10 bases on J, and the germline ends lie 14 bases apart. The CDR3 holds 15 amino acids from the cysteine to the phenylalanine. Solely the CDR3 DNA is kept, with 45 bases framed from the first base. CDR1 and CDR2 are read off the germline V gene as SGDLS and YYNGEE. For sequencing of the TCRbeta CDR3 region, genomic DNA was extracted from the sorted cells. TCRbeta CDR3 regions were sequenced using the immunoSEQ Assay. The source is immuneACCESS, and TCRdb retained only in-frame sequences with V and J called. Part of the clones is not carried over; for the studies checked, unresolved V genes explain less than half of this, and the remainder is unexplained. The sample table shows tens of thousands of clones, and roughly four fifths are seen once. The top ten hold less than 5% of the sample.

Concerning this clone itself: Its antigen remains undetermined. There are no base qualities to consult, and no much larger clone falls within one base.

This chain is built from TRBV9 and TRBJ2-6; the D gene could be TRBD1 or TRBD2, each one agreeing over 6 bases. The specimen was CD4+ or CD8+ T cells sorted from blood, collected in a trial of the OX40 agonist ivuxolimab. The receptor was isolated from an adult with an advanced solid tumor such as melanoma, head and neck, liver or kidney cancer. The CDR3 region reads CASSVGAGGRNVLTF. The nucleotides are TGTGCCAGCAGCGTAGGGGCTGGGGGGCGGAACGTCCTGACTTTC.